The 26 T cell receptor beta chains reported below all come from one sample, sequenced in a study of STAT3 mutations in large granular lymphocyte leukemia. Findings of the study overall: At least one immunodominant TCR beta clonotype appeared in every T-cell large granular lymphocyte leukemia patient.

These receptors are not linked to any known antigen. Sequencing was performed with immunoSEQ multiplex PCR; in TCRdb, only in-frame clones are kept and a portion is missing. Found here are some 17,000 clones, just under 85% of them singletons; the top ten hold around 9%. Source material: peripheral blood mononuclear cells. These receptors originate from a middle-aged man with T-cell large granular lymphocyte leukemia. Some clones in this sample may be carry-over from other donors' samples.

The chain couples TRBV2 to TRBJ2-3; TRBD1 or TRBD2 may be the D gene (5 bases each). Per the germline V gene, CDR1 is SNHLY and CDR2 is FYNNEI. With 5 bases removed from V and 4 bases from J, the gap between germline ends came to 19 bases. The CDR3 length is 16 residues. The CDR3 DNA follows: TGTGCCAGCAGTTTCACGCCGGGGCCACGCGCAGATACGCAGTATTTT. Translating it yields CASSFTPGPRADTQYF.

This chain links TRBV15 with TRBJ1-6; TRBD1 might be the D (5 bases). Germline-derived CDR1 and CDR2 are LNHNV and YYDKDF (reference sequence). The CDR3 covers 13 residues. V was pared by 5 bases and J by 11 bases, with 13 bases between. CDR3: CATSPSGVTPLHF. For the CDR3, the DNA is TGTGCCACCAGCCCGTCGGGGGTAACACCCCTCCACTTT.

The J gene is TRBJ1-6, the V gene TRBV5-6; tentatively, D is TRBD1 (6 bases). Per germline, CDR1 SGHDT and CDR2 YYEEEE. Trimming took 1 base from V and 3 from J, leaving 11 bases between them. CDR3 length: 16 amino acids. DNA of the CDR3: TGTGCCAGCAGCTTGAGGGGGGCTGTCTATAATTCACCCCTCCACTTT. Encoded protein: CASSLRGAVYNSPLHF.

The V gene is TRBV19, the J gene TRBJ1-2; D may be TRBD1 (6 bases). V was trimmed by 10 bases and J by 3 bases, leaving 12 bases between them. CDR3 length: 12 amino acids. The germline V gene encodes CDR1 LNHDA and CDR2 SQIVND (reference sequence). CDR3 amino acids: CATNKGDYGYTF. CDR3 in DNA: TGTGCCACCAACAAGGGGGACTATGGCTACACCTTC.

The V and J genes are TRBV7-9 and TRBJ2-1; TRBD1 might be the D (5 bases). The CDR3 loop spans 14 amino acids. Germline CDR1 and CDR2: SEHNR and FQNEAQ (reference sequence). V was shortened by 4 bases and J by 4 bases, with 11 bases between the two germline ends. In nucleotides, the CDR3 is TGTGCCAGCAGCTCCCAGGGCGGATACAATGAGCAGTTCTTC. Translating gives CASSSQGGYNEQFF.

Only a few counts were recorded for this clone. V and J are TRBV5-1 and TRBJ2-4; D ambiguous. The CDR3 consists of 14 residues. Germline assignment: CDR1 SGHRS and CDR2 YFSETQ. Trimming stripped 4 bases from V and 0 bases from J, with 8 bases between. The CDR3 region is CASSPSSAKNIQYF. The DNA of the CDR3 is TGCGCCAGCAGCCCTAGTTCAGCCAAAAACATTCAGTACTTC.

The chain recombines TRBV18 with TRBJ2-5; no firm D call. The CDR3 is 13 amino acids. Germline V gives CDR1 KGHSH, CDR2 LQKENI. The germline V and J ends were trimmed by 6 bases and 0 bases, with 8 bases remaining between them. CDR3 in amino acids: CASSQEYQETQYF. As DNA, the CDR3 is TGTGCCAGCTCGCAAGAGTACCAAGAGACCCAGTACTTC.

This chain joins TRBV28 and TRBJ1-2, with no clear D. Germline V lookup: CDR1 MDHEN, CDR2 SYDVKM. The CDR3 runs to 13 residues. Trimming left V 4 bases short and J 0 bases short, with 6 bases between. Here the CDR3 reads CASSSPPNYGYTF. CDR3 in DNA: TGTGCCAGCAGTTCCCCCCCTAACTATGGCTACACCTTC.

The chain recombines TRBV5-6 with TRBJ2-1, with D possibly matching TRBD1 (5 bases). The germline gives CDR1 SGHDT, CDR2 YYEEEE. The length of the CDR3 is 16 residues. V was clipped by 4 bases and J by 3 bases, with 17 bases between them. The CDR3 here is CASSRARASGYNEQFF. The CDR3 region has the DNA TGTGCCAGCAGCAGGGCCAGGGCATCGGGCTACAATGAGCAGTTCTTC.

This clone is a singleton in its sample. The chain is built from TRBV20-1 and TRBJ1-2, with D possibly being TRBD1 (6 bases). The CDR3 length is 11 residues. Trimming took 5 bases from V and 7 from J, leaving 11 bases between them. Germline values: CDR1 DFQATT, CDR2 SNEGSKA (reference sequence). The CDR3 bases are TGCAGTGCTTCCTTGGGGGCTGGCTACACCTTC. As protein: CSASLGAGYTF.

The J gene is TRBJ2-7, the V gene TRBV28; a possible D gene is TRBD1 (6 bases). The CDR3 sequence is 15 residues long. Germline CDR1 reads MDHEN; CDR2 reads SYDVKM. Trimming left V 8 bases short and J 3 bases short, with 20 bases between. The CDR3 bases are TGTGCCAGCTACTCGGGTGGGGGCCGGAACTACGAGCAGTACTTC. Protein sequence: CASYSGGGRNYEQYF.

This chain links TRBV21-1 with TRBJ1-6; TRBD1 was called by the table and not checked on the DNA. TRBV21-1 is a documented pseudogene. This CDR3 region has 13 residues. The CDR3 loop is CASTSSYNSPLHF. CDR3 DNA: TGTGCCAGCACCAGCTCCTATAATTCACCCCTCCACTTT.

The chain carries TRBV25-1 and TRBJ2-5, with 12 bases aligning to TRBD2. The J segment lost 4 bases and the V segment lost 9 bases, leaving 6 bases of the junction unmatched. The V gene's germline CDR1 is MGHDK and CDR2 SYGVNS. This CDR3 is 14 amino acids long. For the CDR3, the DNA is TGTGCCAGTTCAGGACTAGCGGGACGAGAGACCCAGTACTTC. Protein product: CASSGLAGRETQYF.

The V and J genes are TRBV5-4 and TRBJ2-1; 8 nucleotides line up with TRBD2. CDR3 size: 13 residues. The junction had 3 bases not matched to a gene; V was cut back by 8 bases and J by 2 bases. Germline V gene data show CDR1 as SGHNT and CDR2 as YYREEE (reference sequence). The CDR3 loop is CASGLATYNEQFF. The DNA for the CDR3 is TGTGCCAGTGGACTAGCTACCTACAATGAGCAGTTCTTC.

This clone has more than one count but fewer than ten. The chain is built from TRBV28 and TRBJ1-2, with 9 bases matching TRBD1. Germline V gives CDR1 MDHEN, CDR2 SYDVKM. This CDR3 contains 14 residues. J lost 7 bases, V lost 6 bases, and 9 bases had no gene match. The CDR3 nucleotides are TGTGCCAGCAGGGTGGGACAGGGCGGATCTGGCTACACCTTC. Translated, it gives CASRVGQGGSGYTF.

This chain connects TRBV6-5 to TRBJ2-7, with 11 bases matching TRBD2. V dropped 6 bases and J dropped 1; count of bases not matched to a gene: 5. CDR3 length: 15 amino acids. Germline V gene lookup returns CDR1 MNHEY and CDR2 SVGAGI. The CDR3 region has the DNA TGTGCCAGCAGCCAAACTAGCGGGGGATCCTACGAGCAGTACTTC. Its translation is CASSQTSGGSYEQYF.

This chain connects TRBV7-2 to TRBJ2-5, with TRBD1 matching over 9 bases. V trimming: 5 bases; J trimming: 5 bases; junction bases outside the gene matches: 3. The V gene's germline CDR1 is SGHTA and CDR2 FQGNSA. The CDR3 length is 13 residues. The DNA for the CDR3 is TGTGCCAGCAGCCGAGACAGGGGGGAGACCCAGTACTTC. Amino acids: CASSRDRGETQYF.

This sequence joins TRBV6-5 and TRBJ1-5; no definite D call. Trimming left V 5 bases short and J 1 base short, with 6 bases between. CDR3 size: 13 residues. The germline V gene has CDR1 MNHEY and CDR2 SVGAGI. The CDR3 loop reads CASSGRSNQPQHF. Here the CDR3 DNA reads TGTGCCAGCAGTGGGAGGAGCAATCAGCCCCAGCATTTT.

J is TRBJ1-2 and V is TRBV5-1; 9 nucleotides agree with TRBD1. The CDR3 runs 16 residues. V shed 5 bases and J 1 base; nucleotides not matched to a gene: 9. Germline V lookup: CDR1 SGHRS, CDR2 YFSETQ. The DNA for the CDR3 is TGCGCCAGCAGTCAGATGCGGGACAGGGATAACTATGGCTACACCTTC. It specifies CASSQMRDRDNYGYTF.

The V call is TRBV21-1, the J call TRBJ2-7; no check of the table's D call, TRBD2, against the DNA was made. TRBV21-1 is labeled a pseudogene. This CDR3 region has 14 residues. The CDR3 here is CASSKGRGTYEQYF. The CDR3 nucleotides read TGTGCCAGCAGCAAAGGTCGGGGGACCTACGAGCAGTACTTC.

V and J are TRBV11-2 and TRBJ1-1, with a tentative D call TRBD1 (6 bases). The length of the CDR3 is 15 residues. Germline CDR1 is SGHAT and CDR2 is FQNNGV. V was pared by 0 bases and J by 6 bases, with 14 bases between. The CDR3 DNA follows: TGTGCCAGCAGCTTAGAGCCAGGGGTTCGCGCTGAAGCTTTCTTT. This translates into CASSLEPGVRAEAFF. The full variable domain, its missing parts supplied by reference TRBV11-2 and TRBJ1-1, is EAGVAQSPRYKIIEKRQSVAFWCNPISGHATLYWYQQILGQGPKLLIQFQNNGVVDDSQLPKDRFSAERLKGVDSTLKIQPAKLEDSAVYLCASSLEPGVRAEAFFGQGTRLTVV.

This chain uses TRBV13 with TRBJ2-5; no clear D gene. Per the germline V gene, CDR1 is PRHDT and CDR2 is FYEKMQ (reference sequence). The CDR3 loop spans 15 amino acids. V was cut by 2 bases and J by 7 bases, with 17 bases left in between. CDR3 protein: CASSLYRSGTGTQYF. The CDR3 bases are TGTGCCAGCAGCTTATACCGGTCAGGAACTGGGACCCAGTACTTC.

J is TRBJ2-5 and V is TRBV7-3, with a possible D match to TRBD1 (5 bases). This CDR3 is 15 amino acids long. Germline CDR1 reads SGHTA; CDR2 reads FQGTGA. Trimming stripped 2 bases from V and 2 bases from J, with 12 bases between. The CDR3 loop is CASSLSGTGQETQYF. CDR3 sequence (DNA): TGTGCCAGCAGCTTATCAGGTACAGGACAAGAGACCCAGTACTTC. Full variable domain (missing parts from reference TRBV7-3 and TRBJ2-5): GAGVSQTPSNKVTEKGKYVELRCDPISGHTALYWYRQSLGQGPEFLIYFQGTGAADDSGLPNDRFFAVRPEGSVSTLKIQRTERGDSAVYLCASSLSGTGQETQYFGPGTRLLVL.

This rearrangement joins TRBV29-1 to TRBJ1-4, with unresolved D. Trimming left V 4 bases short and J 8 bases short, with 11 bases between. Germline assignment: CDR1 SQVTM and CDR2 ANQGSEA. CDR3 size: 12 residues. The CDR3 region has the DNA TGCAGCGTTGGGTGGGCTGGGGAAAAACTGTTTTTT. Its translation is CSVGWAGEKLFF.

This chain uses TRBV29-1 with TRBJ2-1; a possible D gene is TRBD2 (7 bases). CDR1 and CDR2 from the germline V gene are SQVTM and ANQGSEA. CDR3 size: 15 residues. V was pared by 6 bases and J by 0 bases, with 15 bases between. The CDR3 DNA is TGCAGCGTGAGGGGGGGGAGAAGCTCCTACAATGAGCAGTTCTTC. The encoded protein is CSVRGGRSSYNEQFF.

The CDR3 sequence is CASSSHTSGSTEAFF. In DNA form, the CDR3 reads TGCGCCAGCAGCTCCCACACATCCGGTAGCACTGAAGCTTTCTTT. This chain joins TRBV5-1 and TRBJ1-1; D gene unclear. CDR1 and CDR2 from the germline V gene are SGHRS and YFSETQ. The CDR3 runs 15 residues. Trimming left V 3 bases short and J 4 bases short, with 16 bases between.